This TCR beta chain is drawn from a study of cytomegalovirus exposure and HLA in healthy donors (dated by TCRdb to the late 2010s). At the level of the whole study: According to an earlier analysis of 587 of the donors, about 180 million T cells yielded 90 million to 140 million unique TCR beta sequences and 276 Gb of sequence data. Approximately 300 gigabases of sequencing data and 70 million to 95 million unique TCR sequences made up an early release that covered 500 to 700 HLA-typed donors. Of the 300 to 500 genotyped donors, more than 75% were placed in the genetic ancestry cluster associated with self-reported Caucasian donors. The study aimed to test whether signatures of past pathogen exposure could be identified by cataloging public T cell receptors. The study profiled the T cell repertoires of 666 subjects by immunosequencing and related them to cytomegalovirus serostatus. A separate validation cohort of about 110 different subjects was used in addition to the 666-subject first cohort. High-throughput TCR immunosequencing, statistical association of individual TCRs with disease status, and machine learning were combined to predict cytomegalovirus infection status. A later analysis re-examined previously published TCR beta repertoires from more than 550 donors and added high-resolution HLA genotyping to investigate patterns of TCR occurrence. Rather than drawing on any new phenotypic data, the later analysis identified candidate immune exposures from TCR beta sequences and the way those sequences occurred across donors. To decide whether each TCR beta V gene segment behaved as functional or pseudogenic, an earlier analysis of some 570 of the donors relied on high-throughput TCR beta sequencing. Donor age, sex, ethnicity and CMV serostatus were compiled together with the repertoire data. A later genetic analysis used genome-wide SNP genotypes for about 60% of the roughly 670 donors, treating that subset as a discovery cohort. All discovery cohort repertoires had been generated using a single sequencing platform. Both class I and class II loci were covered by HLA typing, at four-digit resolution. The number of typed donors differed by locus: about 620-630 for A, B, C, DRB1 and DQB1; some 540 for DQA1; 600 to 610 for DPA1; and about 470 for DPB1. Five DR-DQ haplotypes were treated as single units for association and clustering because of strong linkage in the cohort. On average, 235,054 unique TCR beta nucleotide sequences were sequenced per donor among 300 to 500 genotyped donors of the cohort, with about 17% of those sequences being non-productive. Paper-wide results and their limitations: A later analysis associated approximately 17,000 TCR beta sequences with specific HLA alleles at a false discovery rate of 0.05. In a later analysis, TCR association rates were found to vary across HLA loci, with the most associated TCRs seen for DRB1 alleles and the fewest for HLA-C alleles. The classifier was reported to diagnose cytomegalovirus status with high specificity and sensitivity in both the original cohort and the validation cohort. In a later genetic analysis, a missense DCLRE1C variant was associated with V-gene and J-gene trimming of TCR beta chains, and the association was replicated in an independent cohort. It was suggested by the authors that the approach could potentially be generalized to other disease states and immunological phenotypes. Presence/absence analyses assumed roughly uniform sequencing depth across donors, an assumption that may not hold. In vitro tests confirmed that a few of the cytomegalovirus-associated TCR beta chains recognize cytomegalovirus antigens. CMV serostatus was the only immune exposure information available for the cohort. In a later analysis, several top co-occurrence clusters were reported to appear linked to parvovirus B19, influenza, CMV and Epstein-Barr virus. A cluster of highly shared sequence variants was judged likely to represent a technical artifact of the sequencing pipeline. The study listed 164 TCR beta chains as associated with cytomegalovirus. A further reported finding was that TCR beta sequences accurately predicted the HLA-A and HLA-B alleles for most subjects in the first cohort. According to a later genetic analysis, donors in an Asian-associated ancestry cluster had fewer N-insertions in productive TCRs than the approximately 610-donor mean. Across donors, most TCR sequences were observed very rarely, whereas some public TCRs were present in many individuals. Strong co-occurrence of HLA alleles, especially DR and DQ, made assigning TCR associations to individual alleles difficult. Broadly in line with IMGT annotations, most TCR beta V segments showed up in productive rearrangements about 87% or about 30% of the time in an earlier analysis of approximately 640 of the donors. Because counts were too low, roughly 17 rarely observed V segments, including chromosome 9 orphons, were left out of the earlier analysis of 587 of the donors. In a later analysis, HLA-associated TCR beta chains showed more clonal expansion and lower generation probabilities than non-associated chains that were equally common. Because HLA typing was unavailable for some donors at each locus, only the typed subset was used in association tests. Linkage disequilibrium might explain the correlated functional status among segregating V segments, but an unknown experimental factor could not be ruled out. In this cohort, only TCR beta chains were sequenced, and detectable features were limited by the absence of alpha or paired-chain data. Most CMV-associated TCR beta chains appeared to be HLA-restricted in a later analysis, and the HLA associations seemed to be driven largely by CMV exposure. Some IMGT-functional V segments, including TRBV6-2 and TRBV6-3, could not be distinguished by the 87-base-pair reads and were therefore excluded.

Receptors were amplified or captured by the immunoSEQ multiplex PCR assay. The multiplex PCR relied on a mix of 60 forward primers for TCR Vbeta segments and 13 reverse primers for TCR Jbeta segments. A multiplex PCR assay on genomic DNA amplified the CDR3 region of rearranged TCR beta genes. On the Illumina HiSeq System, the amplified TCR beta libraries were sequenced as 87-base-pair reads. In the original analysis: In a later analysis, tens of millions of unique TCR beta chains were counted across the roughly 670 repertoires, and around 11 million of these chains were shared by at least two donors. To remove PCR and sequencing errors, raw reads were error-corrected and collapsed into unique sequences using a nearest-neighbor algorithm that merged closely related sequences. To assign V, D and J gene segments, CDR3 sequences were aligned to IMGT reference sequences. For a sequence to be retained, a match of at least six nucleotides to both a V gene segment and a J gene segment was required. Rearrangements were classified as productive when the CDR3 lacked stop codons and remained in frame with V and J, and all other rearrangements were classified as non-productive. CDR3 was defined by IMGT convention, running from the second conserved V-encoded cysteine to the conserved J-encoded phenylalanine. The earlier analysis of 587 of the donors excluded any sequence lacking an unambiguous match to a single V gene segment. In an earlier analysis of approximately 610 of the donors, V segments were called functional above 56.7% productive rearrangements and were called segregating when the between-donor standard deviation exceeded 5%. A statistical classification framework was built for diagnosing cytomegalovirus status from the catalog of TCR beta chain sequences. V and J gene assignment, in a later analysis, came from comparing TCR nucleotide sequences with IMGT/GENE-DB human TR gene sequences. In a later analysis, CDR3 sequences and most-parsimonious VDJ recombination scenarios were assigned using the TCRdist pipeline. In a later analysis, each TCR beta chain was defined by its CDR3 amino acid sequence together with its V-gene family, and reads without a unique V-gene family were excluded. To address suspected cross-contamination and a sequencing artifact, a later analysis removed under 600 highly shared, low-generation-probability nucleotide sequences. A later analysis calculated a clonal expansion index for each public chain from normalized within-repertoire ranks of inferred template counts. In a later analysis, generation probabilities were computed using a VDJ recombination model fitted to out-of-frame rearrangements, and the results were checked against IGoR. In a later analysis, TCR-TCR, TCR-HLA and TCR-CMV co-occurrence was scored with hypergeometric tests, and a repertoire-size bias correction was applied to TCR pairs. False discovery rates were estimated in a later analysis by permuting HLA or CMV assignments 20 times. A later analysis grouped co-occurring TCRs with DBSCAN, adding TCRdist sequence similarity when clustering within HLA-allele-positive subsets. Repertoires with fewer than 30,000 or more than 120,000 public chains were left out of co-occurrence clustering, as were five repertoires with anomalous nucleotide sharing. Here the immuneACCESS table is served through TCRdb, limited to in-frame sequences with V and J called. Missing clones are a known gap in these copies; in checked studies unresolved V genes cover under half, and the rest lacks a known reason. Clone size and the V and J calls come from that table; the DNA yielded D and trimming. The sample table holds approximately 160,000 clones, of which about 80% were seen once. The top ten clonotypes cover 1.5% to 1.7% of the sample.

Ends trimmed: V by 4 bases, J by 3 bases; bases unmatched to a gene: 7. Sequences WNHNN (CDR1) and SYGVQD (CDR2) are obtained from the germline V gene (reference sequence). Including the terminal cysteine and phenylalanine, the CDR3 comprises 16 residues. Left in the record is the CDR3 DNA by itself, 48 bases read in frame from the first base. The cohort was made up of roughly 670 healthy bone marrow donors. At the time of sampling, every cohort member was nominally healthy, though immune exposures that went unrecorded were likely present. The donor tested CMV seronegative, placing the donor among the 300 to 400 seronegative members of the cohort. A peripheral blood sample was provided by each donor, and peripheral blood mononuclear cells were used for TCR beta sequencing. The Qiagen DNeasy Blood Extraction Kit was used to extract genomic DNA from the blood cell samples. A note on this clone: Its antigen specificity is not known. Per-nucleotide qualities are absent, and no much larger clonotype sits a single base away.

The sample consisted of PBMCs. The receptor was derived from a man aged 40-50 years in good health and CMV-seronegative. The chain is encoded by TRBV10-1 joined to TRBJ2-2; TRBD1 agrees with 8 junctional bases. CDR3 reads: CASSAPGTGDTGELFF. The DNA sequence is TGCGCCAGCAGTGCACCTGGGACAGGCGACACCGGGGAGCTGTTTTTT.